This T cell receptor beta chain emerged from a study of blood T cell repertoires in COVID-19. Study-wide context: Italy, Spain and the United States were the sources of the convalescent and acute COVID-19 samples. In each case, the material was cDNA or gDNA derived from T cells, B-cell-depleted T cells, or PBMCs.

V shed 6 bases and J shed 5 bases, with 7 bases lying between them. The CDR3 length is 11 residues. Germline values: CDR1 MDHEN, CDR2 SYDVKM. Authors' data handling: Researchers report that nucleated cell counts were estimated from reference gene primer amplification. TCRdb's copy holds only in-frame clones and misses some; the assay was immunoSEQ multiplex PCR. D and trimming were read from the DNA, whereas the V and J calls and clone size are those reported in that table. The profile shows approximately 120,000 clones, around 89% of them singletons. The chain has TRBV28 and TRBJ1-2; possibly TRBD1 for D (6 bases). The receptor was isolated from a human donor in a cohort sampled during active COVID-19. Sequencing was performed on peripheral blood. As DNA, the CDR3 is TGTGCCAGCAGAGGGGGATATGGCTACACCTTC. Amino acids: CASRGGYGYTF.